The clone carrying this T cell receptor beta chain occurred a few times. What it binds is not known. These data originate in a study of breast tumors, draining lymph nodes, adjacent tissues. Study conclusions and caveats: Tumor repertoires ranked between lymph nodes and nontumor tissue in diversity, with V and J gene preferences. Luminal-like breast cancer showed significantly greater tumor-nontumor repertoire similarity than basal-like breast cancer did.

TCRdb reprocessed the multiplex PCR reads via MiXCR and lists one record per CDR3 protein. The sample lists about 130,000 distinct CDR3 sequences; about 20% were seen once. Axillary draining lymph nodes of breast cancer patients supplied the node samples. After removal of 2 bases from V and 2 bases from J, the junction contained 4 bases not matched to a gene. The germline gives CDR1 MNHEY, CDR2 SMNVEV (reference sequence). This CDR3 region has 15 residues. J is TRBJ2-5 and V is TRBV27; TRBD1 matches at 8 bases. The sequence came from a female donor with breast cancer. Some clones in this sample may be carry-over from other donors' samples. Sequenced sample: axillary lymph node tissue. CDR3: CASSLSRDRQETQYF. The CDR3 DNA reads TGTGCCAGCAGTTTAAGTCGGGACAGGCAAGAGACCCAGTACTTC.